Sequencing of this T cell receptor (beta chain) was carried out in a study of blood T cell repertoires in COVID-19. Overall study: The United States, Italy and Spain were the sources of the acute and convalescent COVID-19 samples. T cells, B-cell-depleted T cells, or PBMCs provided the cDNA or gDNA that served as material.

Under the authors' procedure: Estimation of nucleated cell counts was performed using reference gene primer amplification. Libraries were prepared by immunoSEQ multiplex PCR; TCRdb keeps only in-frame clonotypes and omits some of them. V, J and clone size were drawn from that table, and D and trimming were deduced from the DNA. The sample includes hundreds of thousands of clones, 75% to 85% of them seen just once. This TCR was sampled from a human donor in a cohort sampled during active COVID-19. Sequenced input: peripheral blood.

This chain's CDR3 is CASSYSEGANGYGYTF. In DNA, the CDR3 is TGTGCCAGCAGTTACTCGGAAGGGGCGAATGGCTATGGCTACACCTTC. This rearrangement joins TRBV6-5 to TRBJ1-2, with a possible D match to TRBD1 (5 bases). CDR1 is MNHEY, CDR2 SVGAGI, per germline. The CDR3 totals 16 residues. With 0 bases removed from V and 4 bases from J, the gap between germline ends came to 15 bases.